Detailed here is one TCR beta chain. Its antigen remains unidentified. Assay used: immunoSEQ multiplex PCR; TCRdb lists only in-frame clones, some missing. The sample has more than 85,000 clones, 80% to 95% seen once; the top ten hold approximately 1.2%. The data derive from a study of siplizumab effects on memory and regulatory T cells. Study-wide results and limits: Left unconfirmed was the suppressive function of proliferating Tregs from siplizumab cultures. It seemed that naive T cells were more diverse than memory cells and were major contributors to the alloresponse.

This CDR3 has 15 residues. Germline loops: CDR1 SGHTA, CDR2 FQGTGA. V was cut by 5 bases and J by 7 bases, with 21 bases left in between. This sequence joins TRBV7-3 and TRBJ2-7; D is perhaps TRBD2 (6 bases). The sequencing input was CD4+ T cells sorted from blood. The source is a human donor in good health. The CDR3 loop reads CASSTLSGSLGEQYF. Here the CDR3 DNA reads TGTGCCAGCAGCACGCTGAGCGGGTCTTTGGGGGAGCAGTACTTC.